This T cell receptor beta chain was recorded in a study of blood T cells in healthy people across ages. Study observations and caveats: Age advanced and TCR beta diversity per million T cells fell, roughly linearly.

The CDR3 sequence is 15 residues long. Deletions cut 0 bases from V and 3 bases from J, with 9 bases between. CDR1 is SGDLS and CDR2 is YYNGEE in the germline V gene. This clonotype came up a few times. What it recognizes is unknown. Combining a sample-barcoded 5' primer with a J-beta primer mix, a second PCR ran for roughly 6 to 12 cycles. TCRdb re-derived calls from the 5' RACE reads in MiXCR, one entry per CDR3 protein. The data contain about 800,000 distinct CDR3 sequences, around 25% of them singletons. These data were likewise used in another study, on T cells of mothers and their children. That paper notes: Sample barcodes and 2-4 random nucleotides were added by the M1S primer of the second PCR.

The clonotype comes from a boy aged 5-17 years in good health. What was sequenced was blood. The V gene is TRBV9, the J gene TRBJ1-4; D is ambiguous. The CDR3 region is CASSVAWTANEKLFF. The DNA for the CDR3 is TGTGCCAGCAGCGTAGCTTGGACCGCTAATGAAAAACTGTTTTTT.